The source of this T cell receptor beta chain is a study of blood T cell repertoires in COVID-19. This clone was detected many times. Germline lookup yields CDR1 MRHNA and CDR2 SNTAGT. The V and J ends lost 4 bases and 5 bases, in that order; junction bases with no gene match: 5. The CDR3 sequence is 15 residues long. Participants were aged about 18 to 90 years, lived in 24 US areas, and enrolled virtually. Recovery meant two consecutive negative NP/OP PCR tests, professional clearance, or resolved symptoms. The data were produced by immunoSEQ multiplex PCR, yet TCRdb's version contains in-frame clones alone and is incomplete. Of 250,000 to 300,000 clones in the sample, 80% to 90% were seen once.

Sequenced: PBMCs or T cells enriched from blood (not recorded which). The chain joins TRBV6-4 to TRBJ2-1; 10 nucleotides line up with TRBD2. The sequence came from a man between 18 and 29 years old who had recovered from COVID-19. The CDR3 reads CASSGRLAGNNEQFF. The CDR3 region has the DNA TGTGCCAGCAGTGGTAGACTAGCGGGTAACAATGAGCAGTTCTTC.